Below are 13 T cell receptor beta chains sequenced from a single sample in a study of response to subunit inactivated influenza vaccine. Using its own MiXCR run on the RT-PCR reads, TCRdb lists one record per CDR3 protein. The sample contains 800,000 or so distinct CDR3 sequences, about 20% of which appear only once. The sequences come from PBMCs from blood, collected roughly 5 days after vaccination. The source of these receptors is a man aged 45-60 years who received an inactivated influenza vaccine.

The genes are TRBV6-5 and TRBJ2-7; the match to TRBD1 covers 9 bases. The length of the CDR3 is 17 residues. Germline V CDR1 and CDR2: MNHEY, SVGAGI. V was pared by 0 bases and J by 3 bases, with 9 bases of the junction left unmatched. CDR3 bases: TGTGCCAGCAGTTACTCGTACTCCTCGGGACAGGGCTACGAGCAGTACTTC. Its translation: CASSYSYSSGQGYEQYF.

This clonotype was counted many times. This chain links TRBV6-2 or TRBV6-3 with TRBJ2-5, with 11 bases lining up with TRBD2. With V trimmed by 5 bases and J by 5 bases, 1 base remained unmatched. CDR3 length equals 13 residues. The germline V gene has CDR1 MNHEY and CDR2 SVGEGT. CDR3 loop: CASSRTSGETQYF. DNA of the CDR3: TGTGCCAGCAGTCGGACTAGCGGGGAGACCCAGTACTTC.

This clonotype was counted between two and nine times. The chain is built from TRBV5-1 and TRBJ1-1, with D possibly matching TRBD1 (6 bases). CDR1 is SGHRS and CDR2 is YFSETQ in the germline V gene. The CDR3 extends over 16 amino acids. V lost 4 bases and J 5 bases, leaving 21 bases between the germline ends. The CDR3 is CASSPLSQGLITEAFF. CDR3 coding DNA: TGCGCCAGCAGCCCACTAAGCCAGGGGCTGATAACTGAAGCTTTCTTT. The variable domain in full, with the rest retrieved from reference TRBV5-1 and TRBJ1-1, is KAGVTQTPRYLIKTRGQQVTLSCSPISGHRSVSWYQQTPGQGLQFLFEYFSETQRNKGNFPGRFSGRQFSNSRSEMNVSTLELGDSALYLCASSPLSQGLITEAFFGQGTRLTVV.

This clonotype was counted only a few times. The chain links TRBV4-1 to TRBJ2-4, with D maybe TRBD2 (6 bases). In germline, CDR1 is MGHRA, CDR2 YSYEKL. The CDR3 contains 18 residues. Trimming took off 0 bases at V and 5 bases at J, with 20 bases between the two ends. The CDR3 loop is CASSQESRGFGAQNIQYF. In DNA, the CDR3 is TGCGCCAGCAGCCAAGAAAGTCGGGGGTTTGGTGCCCAAAACATTCAGTACTTC.

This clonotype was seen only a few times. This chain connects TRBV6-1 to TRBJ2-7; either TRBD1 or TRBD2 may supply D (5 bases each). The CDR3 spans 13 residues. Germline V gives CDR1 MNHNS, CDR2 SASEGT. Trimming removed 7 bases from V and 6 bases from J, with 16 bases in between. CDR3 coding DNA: TGTGCCAGCATGCGGCAGGGACGGCGCGAGCAGTACTTC. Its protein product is CASMRQGRREQYF.

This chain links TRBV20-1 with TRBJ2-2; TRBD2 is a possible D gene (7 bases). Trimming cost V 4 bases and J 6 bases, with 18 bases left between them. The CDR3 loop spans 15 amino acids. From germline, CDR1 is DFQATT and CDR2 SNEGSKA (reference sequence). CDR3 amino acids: CSANMGGARPGELFF. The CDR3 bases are TGCAGTGCTAACATGGGGGGGGCTCGGCCCGGGGAGCTGTTTTTT.

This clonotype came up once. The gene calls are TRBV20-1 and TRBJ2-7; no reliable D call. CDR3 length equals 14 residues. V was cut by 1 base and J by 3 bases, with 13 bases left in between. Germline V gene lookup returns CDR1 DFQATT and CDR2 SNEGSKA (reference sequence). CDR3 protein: CSARGGAANYEQYF. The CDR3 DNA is TGCAGTGCTAGAGGAGGAGCAGCGAACTACGAGCAGTACTTC.

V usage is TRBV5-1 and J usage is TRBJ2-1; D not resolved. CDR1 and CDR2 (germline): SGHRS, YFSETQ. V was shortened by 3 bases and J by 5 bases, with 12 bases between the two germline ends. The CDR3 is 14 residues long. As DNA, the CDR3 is TGCGCCAGCAGCTCCGCACCCGCAAACAATGAGCAGTTCTTC. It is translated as CASSSAPANNEQFF.

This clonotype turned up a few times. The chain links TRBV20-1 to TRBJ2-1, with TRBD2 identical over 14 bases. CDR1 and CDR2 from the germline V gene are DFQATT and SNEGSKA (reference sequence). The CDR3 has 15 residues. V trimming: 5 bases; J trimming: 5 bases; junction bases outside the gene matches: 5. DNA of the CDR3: TGCAGTGCTGCCCGACTAGCGGGAGGGGACAATGAGCAGTTCTTC. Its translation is CSAARLAGGDNEQFF.

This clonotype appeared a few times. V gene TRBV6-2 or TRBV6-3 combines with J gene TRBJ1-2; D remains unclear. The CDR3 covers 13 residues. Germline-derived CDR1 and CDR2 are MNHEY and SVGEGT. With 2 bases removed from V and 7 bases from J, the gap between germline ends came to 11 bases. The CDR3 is CASSYGTVRGYTF. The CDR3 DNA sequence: TGTGCCAGCAGTTACGGAACAGTTCGTGGCTACACCTTC.

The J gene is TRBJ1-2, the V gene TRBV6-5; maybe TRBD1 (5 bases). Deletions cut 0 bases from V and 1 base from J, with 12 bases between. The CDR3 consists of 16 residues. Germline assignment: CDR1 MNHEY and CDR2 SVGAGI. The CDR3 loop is CASSYSSGRVNYGYTF. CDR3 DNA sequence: TGTGCCAGCAGTTACTCAAGCGGCAGGGTTAACTATGGCTACACCTTC.

CDR3: CSVRTGKTYEQYF. CDR3 bases: TGCAGCGTAAGGACAGGGAAAACCTACGAGCAGTACTTC. This sequence joins TRBV29-1 and TRBJ2-7, with TRBD1 matching 8 bases. V was clipped by 6 bases and J by 2 bases; unmatched bases: 6. In germline, CDR1 is SQVTM, CDR2 ANQGSEA. This CDR3 has 13 residues.

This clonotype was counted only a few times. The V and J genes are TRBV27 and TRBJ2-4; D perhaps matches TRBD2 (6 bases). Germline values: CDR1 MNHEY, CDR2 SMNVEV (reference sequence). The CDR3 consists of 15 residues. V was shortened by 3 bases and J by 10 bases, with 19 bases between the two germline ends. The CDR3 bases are TGTGCCAGCAGTTTGGAGGGACGGCAAAGTTCAATTCAGTACTTC. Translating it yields CASSLEGRQSSIQYF.